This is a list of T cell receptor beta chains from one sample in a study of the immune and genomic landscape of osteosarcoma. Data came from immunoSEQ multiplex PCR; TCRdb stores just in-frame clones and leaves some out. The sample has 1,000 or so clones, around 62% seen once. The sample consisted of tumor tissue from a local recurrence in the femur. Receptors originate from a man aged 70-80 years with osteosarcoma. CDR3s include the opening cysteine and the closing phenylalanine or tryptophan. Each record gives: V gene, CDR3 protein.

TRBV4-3,CASSQDSRGGNTIYF
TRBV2,CASKGTGGVGGELFF
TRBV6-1,CASSFSRGREKLFF
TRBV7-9,CATGTGGFGYTF
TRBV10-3,CAISEQETQYF
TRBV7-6,CASSGGSEQFF
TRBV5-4,CASSLDRAYEQYF
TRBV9,CASAIGTSGGNRYF
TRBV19,CASSIGPGRNEKLFF
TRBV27,CASSLLTGTPDYEQYF
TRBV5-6,CASSLFPPEEYEQYF
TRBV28,CASSLTGVIEKLFF
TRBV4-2,CASSQVGVTGAPSTDTQYF
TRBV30,CAGPSAIGAGYTF
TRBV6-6,CASSYLSLRDQPQHF
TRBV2,CASRGQGGEAFF
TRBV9,CASSELGTGPTEAFF
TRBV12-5,CASGDLYAGQSRANVLTF
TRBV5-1,CASSLRELNPGNTIYF
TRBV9,CASSLSGPSSPLHF
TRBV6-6,CASSEQQPQHF
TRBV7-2,CASSLGGGRSGNTIYF
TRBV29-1,CSAHGARGQYF
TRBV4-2,CASSLPGQGYNSPLHF
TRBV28,CASSLPDTQYF
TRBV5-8,CASSQGILSSGNTIYF
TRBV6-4,CASSAEQGLEAFF
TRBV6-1,CASSSTRALGEQFF
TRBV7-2,CASSSRGPTGAGETQYF
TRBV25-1,CASSLAGTAGNTIYF
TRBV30,CARDLGQGGSGANVLTF
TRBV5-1,CASSLGGISQVFTDTQYF
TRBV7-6,CASTYTDTQYF
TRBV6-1,CASSERKWEQYF
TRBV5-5,CASSLVLAGRGYF
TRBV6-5,CASSYSGDWETEAFF
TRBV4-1,CASSRSTPLQGGLSYEQYF
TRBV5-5,CASSSRPMGTTGGLGEKLFF
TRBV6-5,CATGATQDYGYTF
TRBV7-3,CASSQTGSITGELFF
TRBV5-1,CASSPLGGSSYNSPLHF
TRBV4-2,CASSQETGLAGVNTGELFF
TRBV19,CASKQTDTEAFF
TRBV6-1,CASRYRDRAYNEQFF
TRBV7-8,CASSADSGGAGYNEQFF
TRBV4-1,CASSQVGTGGRNTEAFF
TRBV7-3,CASSSGRGRNNEQFF
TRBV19,CASSGGRTDTQYF
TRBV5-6,CVSSEDISYEQYF
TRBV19,CASSILSTGSEAFF
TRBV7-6,CASSLAAGQGSGELFF
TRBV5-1,CASSPSELYGYTF
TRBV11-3,CASSRNTGELFF
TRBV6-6,CASSYGSSGNTIYF
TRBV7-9,CASSFTGAGDTQYF